These T cell receptor beta chains were read from a single sample in a study of control samples from healthy donors and cancer patients. Libraries were prepared by immunoSEQ multiplex PCR; TCRdb keeps only in-frame clonotypes and omits some of them. This table has about 120,000 clones, 85% to 90% appearing once. Sequencing input: blood. The source is a woman between 70 and 85 years old in good health. Each CDR3 is given with its conserved first and last residue. Each record gives: D gene, J gene, V gene, clone size, CDR3 protein, CDR3 DNA. D genes are given only for firm matches. The size entry is marked missing in some rows and otherwise reads once, few, many or a size class.

D gene: -; J gene: TRBJ1-3; V gene: TRBV9; clone size: once; CDR3 protein: CASSGRTVQSGNTIYF; CDR3 DNA: TGTGCCAGCAGCGGACGGACAGTACAGTCTGGAAACACCATATATTTT
D gene: TRBD1; J gene: TRBJ1-4; V gene: TRBV10-2; clone size: -; CDR3 protein: CASSLQGAFHEKLFF; CDR3 DNA: TGCGCCAGCAGCTTACAGGGGGCGTTTCACGAAAAACTGTTTTTT
D gene: -; J gene: TRBJ2-7; V gene: TRBV27; clone size: -; CDR3 protein: CASGEGEQYF; CDR3 DNA: TGTGCCAGCGGTGAAGGCGAGCAGTACTTC
D gene: TRBD1; J gene: TRBJ1-4; V gene: TRBV29-1; clone size: -; CDR3 protein: CSVAPTGFGEKLFF; CDR3 DNA: TGCAGCGTTGCCCCGACAGGGTTTGGTGAAAAACTGTTTTTT
D gene: -; J gene: TRBJ2-7; V gene: TRBV12-3/TRBV12-4; clone size: -; CDR3 protein: CASSPSREQYF; CDR3 DNA: TGTGCCAGCAGTCCCTCTAGGGAGCAGTACTTC
D gene: -; J gene: TRBJ1-6; V gene: TRBV7-8; clone size: -; CDR3 protein: CASSLNTGRGSPLHF; CDR3 DNA: TGTGCCAGCAGCTTAAATACGGGGCGGGGGTCACCCCTCCACTTT
D gene: TRBD2; J gene: TRBJ2-5; V gene: TRBV7-2; clone size: -; CDR3 protein: CASSQQRGVGETQYF; CDR3 DNA: TGTGCCAGCAGCCAGCAGCGGGGGGTGGGAGAGACCCAGTACTTC
D gene: -; J gene: TRBJ1-6; V gene: TRBV28; clone size: -; CDR3 protein: CASRSPTRQYLYNSPLHF; CDR3 DNA: TGTGCCAGCAGATCCCCTACCCGACAGTATCTTTATAATTCACCCCTCCACTTT
D gene: -; J gene: TRBJ1-1; V gene: TRBV5-1; clone size: -; CDR3 protein: CASAINTEAFF; CDR3 DNA: TGCGCCAGCGCAATCAACACTGAAGCTTTCTTT
D gene: -; J gene: TRBJ2-1; V gene: TRBV2; clone size: -; CDR3 protein: CAAKSGAGANEQFF; CDR3 DNA: TGTGCCGCCAAGTCGGGAGCCGGCGCCAATGAGCAGTTCTTC
D gene: -; J gene: TRBJ1-1; V gene: TRBV29-1; clone size: -; CDR3 protein: CSVGSGDTEAFF; CDR3 DNA: TGCAGCGTTGGTTCCGGGGACACTGAAGCTTTCTTT
D gene: -; J gene: TRBJ2-3; V gene: TRBV6-1; clone size: -; CDR3 protein: CASSEGVAGHDTDTQYF; CDR3 DNA: TGTGCCAGCAGTGAAGGGGTGGCGGGCCATGACACAGATACGCAGTATTTT
D gene: -; J gene: TRBJ1-2; V gene: TRBV4-1; clone size: -; CDR3 protein: CASSQAVRGLDYGYTF; CDR3 DNA: TGCGCCAGCAGCCAAGCAGTTCGGGGGCTAGACTATGGCTACACCTTC
D gene: -; J gene: TRBJ1-6; V gene: TRBV5-6; clone size: -; CDR3 protein: CASSTDRRGSPLHF; CDR3 DNA: TGTGCCAGCAGCACTGACAGGAGGGGTTCACCCCTCCACTTT
D gene: TRBD1; J gene: TRBJ1-5; V gene: TRBV6-5; clone size: -; CDR3 protein: CASRGQGEAQPQHF; CDR3 DNA: TGTGCCAGCAGGGGACAGGGGGAGGCTCAGCCCCAGCATTTT
D gene: -; J gene: TRBJ1-1; V gene: TRBV11-2; clone size: -; CDR3 protein: CASSLERYSTEAFF; CDR3 DNA: TGTGCCAGCAGCTTAGAGCGGTACAGCACTGAAGCTTTCTTT
D gene: -; J gene: TRBJ2-1; V gene: TRBV19; clone size: -; CDR3 protein: CASTKGGASISYNEQFF; CDR3 DNA: TGTGCCAGTACCAAGGGGGGGGCATCCATCTCCTACAATGAGCAGTTCTTC
D gene: -; J gene: TRBJ1-1; V gene: TRBV7-2; clone size: few; CDR3 protein: CASSLALITGNTEAFF; CDR3 DNA: TGTGCCAGCAGCTTAGCGCTAATAACGGGGAACACTGAAGCTTTCTTT
D gene: TRBD1; J gene: TRBJ2-5; V gene: TRBV5-5; clone size: -; CDR3 protein: CASSSMGQVAETQYF; CDR3 DNA: TGTGCCAGCAGCTCGATGGGACAGGTCGCAGAGACCCAGTACTTC
D gene: -; J gene: TRBJ2-3; V gene: TRBV6-5; clone size: -; CDR3 protein: CASKRVGSDTQYF; CDR3 DNA: TGTGCCAGCAAAAGGGTGGGGTCAGATACGCAGTATTTT
D gene: TRBD1; J gene: TRBJ1-1; V gene: TRBV6-6; clone size: -; CDR3 protein: CASSGGTALQQTEAFF; CDR3 DNA: TGTGCCAGCAGTGGAGGGACAGCCCTCCAGCAGACTGAAGCTTTCTTT
D gene: -; J gene: TRBJ1-2; V gene: TRBV7-2; clone size: -; CDR3 protein: CASSSPPGSGYGYTF; CDR3 DNA: TGTGCCAGCAGCTCCCCCCCCGGGAGCGGCTATGGCTACACCTTC
D gene: -; J gene: TRBJ1-1; V gene: TRBV2; clone size: once; CDR3 protein: CASSELWSTGNTEAFF; CDR3 DNA: TGTGCCAGCAGTGAACTGTGGAGCACAGGAAACACTGAAGCTTTCTTT
D gene: -; J gene: TRBJ1-5; V gene: TRBV27; clone size: -; CDR3 protein: CASSNISNQPQHF; CDR3 DNA: TGTGCCAGCAGTAACATCAGCAATCAGCCCCAGCATTTT
D gene: -; J gene: TRBJ2-6; V gene: TRBV7-2; clone size: -; CDR3 protein: CASSLEGSGANVLTF; CDR3 DNA: TGTGCCAGCAGCTTAGAGGGCTCTGGGGCCAACGTCCTGACTTTC
D gene: -; J gene: TRBJ1-1; V gene: TRBV14; clone size: -; CDR3 protein: CASSQVGGITEAFF; CDR3 DNA: TGTGCCAGCAGCCAAGTTGGCGGAATCACTGAAGCTTTCTTT
D gene: -; J gene: TRBJ2-2; V gene: TRBV10-3; clone size: -; CDR3 protein: CAISEQVADTGELFF; CDR3 DNA: TGTGCCATCAGTGAGCAAGTGGCGGACACCGGGGAGCTGTTTTTT
D gene: TRBD2; J gene: TRBJ2-7; V gene: TRBV7-9; clone size: -; CDR3 protein: CASSLPTSGVRYEQYF; CDR3 DNA: TGTGCCAGCAGCCTGCCGACTAGCGGGGTTCGGTACGAGCAGTACTTC
D gene: TRBD2; J gene: TRBJ2-5; V gene: TRBV5-4; clone size: -; CDR3 protein: CASSSRAGEETQYF; CDR3 DNA: TGTGCCAGCAGCTCCCGGGCGGGGGAAGAGACCCAGTACTTC
D gene: -; J gene: TRBJ1-4; V gene: TRBV6-1; clone size: -; CDR3 protein: CASSEDRSNEKLFF; CDR3 DNA: TGTGCCAGCAGTGAAGACAGGAGTAATGAAAAACTGTTTTTT
D gene: -; J gene: TRBJ1-2; V gene: TRBV3-1/TRBV3-2; clone size: few; CDR3 protein: CASSPNRDGYTF; CDR3 DNA: TGTGCCAGCAGCCCGAACAGGGATGGCTACACCTTC
D gene: -; J gene: TRBJ1-2; V gene: TRBV6-5; clone size: -; CDR3 protein: CASSSPRGASGYTF; CDR3 DNA: TGTGCCAGCAGCTCCCCCCGCGGGGCCAGTGGCTACACCTTC
D gene: TRBD1; J gene: TRBJ2-7; V gene: TRBV18; clone size: -; CDR3 protein: CASSQGQGAYEQYF; CDR3 DNA: TGTGCCAGCTCTCAAGGCCAGGGGGCCTACGAGCAGTACTTC
D gene: -; J gene: TRBJ1-1; V gene: TRBV7-9; clone size: once; CDR3 protein: CASSFALSMNTEAFF; CDR3 DNA: TGTGCCAGCAGCTTTGCTCTGTCCATGAACACTGAAGCTTTCTTT
D gene: -; J gene: TRBJ2-7; V gene: TRBV12-3/TRBV12-4; clone size: -; CDR3 protein: CASSFGLPYEQYF; CDR3 DNA: TGTGCCAGCAGTTTCGGGCTCCCCTACGAGCAGTACTTC
D gene: -; J gene: TRBJ2-3; V gene: TRBV29-1; clone size: -; CDR3 protein: CSVEDHRVADTQYF; CDR3 DNA: TGCAGCGTTGAAGACCACAGGGTTGCAGATACGCAGTATTTT
D gene: TRBD1; J gene: TRBJ1-5; V gene: TRBV5-1; clone size: -; CDR3 protein: CASSLEGAEPQHF; CDR3 DNA: TGCGCCAGCAGCTTGGAGGGGGCTGAGCCCCAGCATTTT
D gene: TRBD1; J gene: TRBJ2-1; V gene: TRBV7-8; clone size: -; CDR3 protein: CASRQGDWGEQFF; CDR3 DNA: TGTGCCAGCCGACAGGGCGACTGGGGTGAGCAGTTCTTC
D gene: -; J gene: TRBJ1-2; V gene: TRBV6-5; clone size: -; CDR3 protein: CASRGALGGYTF; CDR3 DNA: TGTGCCAGCAGGGGGGCCCTGGGAGGCTACACCTTC
D gene: -; J gene: TRBJ2-6; V gene: TRBV5-1; clone size: -; CDR3 protein: CASSLDRVGAGANVLTF; CDR3 DNA: TGCGCCAGCAGCTTGGACAGGGTGGGGGCTGGGGCCAACGTCCTGACTTTC
D gene: TRBD1; J gene: TRBJ2-7; V gene: TRBV10-3; clone size: -; CDR3 protein: CAISEVGQGYEQYF; CDR3 DNA: TGTGCCATCAGTGAGGTGGGACAGGGCTACGAGCAGTACTTC
D gene: TRBD1; J gene: TRBJ1-6; V gene: TRBV10-3; clone size: -; CDR3 protein: CAISDRAGAYNSPLHF; CDR3 DNA: TGTGCCATCAGCGACAGGGCCGGAGCCTATAATTCACCCCTCCACTTT
D gene: TRBD1; J gene: TRBJ1-5; V gene: TRBV4-2; clone size: -; CDR3 protein: CASSQEPGGSQPQHF; CDR3 DNA: TGTGCCAGCAGCCAAGAGCCAGGGGGCAGTCAGCCCCAGCATTTT
D gene: -; J gene: TRBJ2-7; V gene: TRBV7-9; clone size: -; CDR3 protein: CASGVSSYEQYF; CDR3 DNA: TGTGCCAGCGGGGTTAGCTCCTACGAGCAGTACTTC
D gene: -; J gene: TRBJ2-5; V gene: TRBV9; clone size: -; CDR3 protein: CASSVASSWGQETQYF; CDR3 DNA: TGTGCCAGCAGCGTAGCATCCTCCTGGGGCCAAGAGACCCAGTACTTC
D gene: TRBD1; J gene: TRBJ2-3; V gene: TRBV11-2; clone size: once; CDR3 protein: CASSPGQGSDTQYF; CDR3 DNA: TGTGCCAGCAGCCCCGGACAGGGTTCAGATACGCAGTATTTT
D gene: -; J gene: TRBJ2-3; V gene: TRBV12-3/TRBV12-4; clone size: -; CDR3 protein: CASSRRGTDTQYF; CDR3 DNA: TGTGCCAGCAGTCGGAGGGGCACAGATACGCAGTATTTT
D gene: TRBD2; J gene: TRBJ2-7; V gene: TRBV14; clone size: -; CDR3 protein: CASSRSLPRLAGISYEQYF; CDR3 DNA: TGTGCCAGCAGCCGTTCCCTACCTCGACTAGCGGGGATCTCCTACGAGCAGTACTTC
D gene: -; J gene: TRBJ1-5; V gene: TRBV19; clone size: -; CDR3 protein: CASSIAQAAQSQPQHF; CDR3 DNA: TGTGCCAGTAGTATAGCCCAGGCAGCGCAGTCTCAGCCCCAGCATTTT